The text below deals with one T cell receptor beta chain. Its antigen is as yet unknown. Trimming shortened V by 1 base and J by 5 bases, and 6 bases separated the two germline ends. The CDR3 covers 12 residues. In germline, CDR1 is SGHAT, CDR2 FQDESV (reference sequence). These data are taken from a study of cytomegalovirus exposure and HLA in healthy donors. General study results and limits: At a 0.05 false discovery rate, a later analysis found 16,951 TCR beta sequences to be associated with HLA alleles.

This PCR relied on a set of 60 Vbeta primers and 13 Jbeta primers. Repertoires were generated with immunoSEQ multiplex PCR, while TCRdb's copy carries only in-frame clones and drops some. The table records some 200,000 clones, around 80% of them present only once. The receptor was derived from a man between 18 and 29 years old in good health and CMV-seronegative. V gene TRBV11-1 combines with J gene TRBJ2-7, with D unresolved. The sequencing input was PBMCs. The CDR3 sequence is CASSLDQDEQYF. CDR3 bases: TGTGCCAGCAGCTTAGACCAGGACGAGCAGTACTTC.